The text below deals with one T cell receptor (beta chain). The assay was immunoSEQ multiplex PCR, and TCRdb's table has in-frame clones only and misses some. The sample shows some 65,000 clones, over 65% of them seen only once. There are 14 residues in the CDR3. Germline V gene lookup returns CDR1 MNHEY and CDR2 SMNVEV (reference sequence). Trimming pared 5 bases from V and 2 bases from J, leaving 11 bases between. The data were taken from a study of control samples from healthy donors and cancer patients. Sequenced: PBMCs. The TCR originated in a woman in her forties or fifties with lung cancer. The rearrangement joins TRBV27 to TRBJ2-3; a possible D gene is TRBD2 (6 bases). The CDR3 loop reads CASSPWGVTDTQYF. CDR3 bases: TGTGCCAGCAGTCCCTGGGGGGTCACAGATACGCAGTATTTT.